This T cell receptor (beta chain) was documented in a study of T cells after yellow fever vaccination. Study-level findings and limits: Once the booster was given, most primary-vaccination clones reappeared, at about 95% for CD4 and roughly 85% for CD8. Weaker in magnitude, the secondary response showed a faster peak on day 5 versus 15.

V lost 4 bases to trimming and J lost 3 bases, with 19 bases between them. Germline V lookup: CDR1 SGHRS, CDR2 YFSETQ. This CDR3 region has 17 residues. TCRdb fed the 5' RACE reads into MiXCR, producing one record per CDR3 protein. Among about 510,000 distinct CDR3 sequences listed, around a fifth were seen once. Note on this clonotype: Its specificity is unknown.

The V gene is TRBV5-1, the J gene TRBJ2-2; D perhaps matches TRBD2 (5 bases). Specimen: PBMCs, collected 21 days after the first yellow fever vaccination. The sequence derives from a man younger than 35 who received the YFV17D yellow fever vaccine. CDR3 sequence reads: CASSPVVRVRDTGELFF. The DNA of the CDR3 is TGCGCCAGCAGCCCCGTCGTGCGGGTTAGGGACACCGGGGAGCTGTTTTTT.